The rows below give T cell receptor beta chains drawn from one sample of a study of regulatory T cells in long-lasting Graves disease. MiXCR, applied by TCRdb to the multiplex PCR reads, yields one record per CDR3 protein. The sample includes 400,000 to 550,000 distinct CDR3 sequences, about a sixth seen only once; the top ten take roughly 23%. This sample was shared with a second study, whose subject was T cells in Graves' hyperthyroidism and ophthalmopathy.

This specimen was peripheral blood mononuclear cells (PBMCs), taken at new diagnosis, from a patient treated with antithyroid drugs. The receptors stem from a woman aged 18-29 years with Graves disease. Each CDR3 is given with its conserved first and last residue. D genes are given only for firm matches. Where a row states a size, it is once, few, many or the class of an expanded clone; other rows omit it.

d_call j_call clone_size cdr3_length v_call cdr3_nt cdr3_aa
NA TRBJ1-2 NA 15 TRBV12-3/TRBV12-4 TGTGCCAGCAGTTTTGGGGGCAGATCTAACTATGGCTACACCTTC CASSFGGRSNYGYTF
TRBD2 TRBJ2-7 NA 15 TRBV5-1 TGCGCCAGCAGCTTAACCGGGACTAGTGTCAACGAGCAGTACTTC CASSLTGTSVNEQYF
TRBD2 TRBJ2-4 many 19 TRBV7-2 TGTGCCAGCAGCCAAATACCGGGACTAGCGATCCAGGCCAAAAACATTCAGTACTTC CASSQIPGLAIQAKNIQYF
NA TRBJ2-2 NA 16 TRBV18 TGTGCCAGCTCACCACTTGGTAAAGGGAACACCGGGGAGCTGTTTTTT CASSPLGKGNTGELFF
NA TRBJ2-3 many 13 TRBV10-1 TGCGCCAGCAGTCCCGAGTCGGCAGATACGCAGTATTTT CASSPESADTQYF
NA TRBJ1-4 few 13 TRBV5-1 TGCGCCAGCAGCCCCAGGGATAATGAAAAACTGTTTTTT CASSPRDNEKLFF
NA TRBJ1-5 many 13 TRBV6-5 TGTGCCAGCAGTTACTCCCCGGGTGAACCCCAGCATTTT CASSYSPGEPQHF
NA TRBJ2-3 many 16 TRBV11-2 TGTGCCAGCAGTCCTCCATGGGGCTTGAGGGCAGATACGCAGTATTTT CASSPPWGLRADTQYF
TRBD2 TRBJ2-1 many 15 TRBV6-2/TRBV6-3 TGTGCCAGCAGAACCGGGACTAGCGGGGACAATGAGCAGTTCTTC CASRTGTSGDNEQFF
TRBD2 TRBJ2-7 many 17 TRBV28 TGTGCCAGCAGTTTATCTAGCGGGAGGGAGGGGACCTACGAGCAGTACTTC CASSLSSGREGTYEQYF
TRBD1 TRBJ2-4 many 14 TRBV20-1 TGCAGTGCTAGTGGGGACAGGGCAGAAAACATTCAGTACTTC CSASGDRAENIQYF
TRBD1 TRBJ1-1 many 15 TRBV5-1 TGCGCCAGCAGCCTCGGGGACAGGCTGAACACTGAAGCTTTCTTT CASSLGDRLNTEAFF
NA TRBJ2-1 many 15 TRBV7-9 TGTGCCAGCAGCTTAGAGGGGGGCCCTGGGAATGAGCAGTTCTTC CASSLEGGPGNEQFF
NA TRBJ2-3 NA 14 TRBV7-3 TGTGCCAGCAGCATAAACCGGGACACAGATACGCAGTATTTT CASSINRDTDTQYF
TRBD1 TRBJ2-5 NA 16 TRBV24-1 TGTGCCACCAGTGACCGGACAGGGGGCGGGGTGGGGACCCAGTACTTC CATSDRTGGGVGTQYF
TRBD2 TRBJ2-1 many 16 TRBV29-1 TGCAGCGTCCAAGAGGGACTAGCGGGAGGGGACAATGAGCAGTTCTTC CSVQEGLAGGDNEQFF
NA TRBJ2-5 many 14 TRBV7-2 TGTGCCAGCAGCTTAGTGGCAGGGTGGGAGACCCAGTACTTC CASSLVAGWETQYF
TRBD1 TRBJ1-5 many 16 TRBV6-2/TRBV6-3 TGTGCCAGCAGTTACGAACAGGGGCGACCGCCCGGGCCCCAGCATTTT CASSYEQGRPPGPQHF
TRBD1 TRBJ1-1 few 15 TRBV15 TGTGCCACCAGCACTAAGACAGGGTCCAACACTGAAGCTTTCTTT CATSTKTGSNTEAFF
TRBD1 TRBJ2-7 few 14 TRBV5-6 TGTGCCAGCAGCTCGAGGGGACAGTCCTACGAGCAGTACTTC CASSSRGQSYEQYF
NA TRBJ2-5 many 14 TRBV7-2 TGTGCCAGCAGCTTAGCTGGCCTAGATGGGACCCAGTACTTC CASSLAGLDGTQYF
TRBD2 TRBJ2-1 many 14 TRBV20-1 TGCAGTGCTAGGTTGGCTAGCGGGAGTTATGAGCAGTTCTTC CSARLASGSYEQFF
NA TRBJ2-7 many 17 TRBV20-1 TGCAGTGCTAGAGCACTGGGATCCGGAGCTAGCCCCTACGAGCAGTACTTC CSARALGSGASPYEQYF
NA TRBJ1-2 few 14 TRBV29-1 TGCAGCGTTGCCACACGGACGGGTTGGAGGGGCTACACCTTC CSVATRTGWRGYTF
NA TRBJ2-1 NA 12 TRBV11-3 TGTGCCAGCAGCTTAGATCGAGTTGTCATGTTCTTC CASSLDRVVMFF
NA TRBJ2-7 NA 13 TRBV6-1 TGTGCCAGCCGGGATCGGGGAAGGTACGAGCAGTACTTC CASRDRGRYEQYF
TRBD2 TRBJ2-3 NA 14 TRBV29-1 TGCAGCGGCAAACTAGCGGGAGGCACAGATACGCAGTATTTT CSGKLAGGTDTQYF
NA TRBJ1-1 few 13 TRBV27 TGTGCAAGCAAGACAGGACCGGGGACTGAAGCTTTCTTT CASKTGPGTEAFF
NA TRBJ1-4 many 14 TRBV6-1 TGTGCCAGCAGTGGGGGAGAGGCTGATGAAAAACTGTTTTTT CASSGGEADEKLFF
TRBD1 TRBJ2-7 NA 16 TRBV20-1 TGCAGTGCTAGAGAACTTGGGACAGGGCATTCGTACGAGCAGTACTTC CSARELGTGHSYEQYF
NA TRBJ2-2 many 16 TRBV27 TGTGCCAGCAGTCCCAGTCGGCAGGCCAGAACCGGGGAGCTGTTTTTT CASSPSRQARTGELFF
TRBD1 TRBJ1-4 NA 14 TRBV29-1 TGCAGCGTCTCGGGACAGGAGGGCTTGGAAAAACTGTTTTTT CSVSGQEGLEKLFF
TRBD1 TRBJ1-1 NA 16 TRBV12-3/TRBV12-4 TGTGCCAGCAGTGCCATAGGGACAGGGGGATGGACTGAAGCTTTCTTT CASSAIGTGGWTEAFF
NA TRBJ2-7 NA 14 TRBV6-1 TGTGCCAGCAGACCCAGGGGCAAACCCTACGAGCAGTACTTC CASRPRGKPYEQYF
NA TRBJ2-3 NA 12 TRBV6-2/TRBV6-3 TGTGCCAGCAGTTATCAACTAGCAACGCAGTATTTT CASSYQLATQYF
TRBD1 TRBJ2-5 NA 14 TRBV7-2 TGTGCCAGCAGCCAAAAAGGGGGCGGAGAGACCCAGTACTTC CASSQKGGGETQYF
NA TRBJ2-5 few 14 TRBV14 TGTGCCAGCAGCCAAGCTGGGTTTCAAGAGACCCAGTACTTC CASSQAGFQETQYF
TRBD2 TRBJ2-2 NA 20 TRBV6-2/TRBV6-3 TGTGCCAGCAGTTACTCCACACAAAAGACTAGCGGGAGAAAGGCCGGGGAGCTGTTTTTT CASSYSTQKTSGRKAGELFF
NA TRBJ2-5 NA 16 TRBV4-2 TGTGCCAGCAGCCAAGATTTGGGGGGCCTCCAAGAGACCCAGTACTTC CASSQDLGGLQETQYF